The 22 T cell receptor beta chains below come from one sample, sequenced in a study of identical twins. TCRdb ran MiXCR on the 5' RACE reads and lists one entry per CDR3 protein. The repertoire consists of 240,000 or so distinct CDR3 sequences, with roughly a tenth occurring once and the leading ten covering 9% to 10%. The sequencing input was memory T cells sorted from blood. Source of these receptors: a man aged 45-65 years in good health.

The chain has TRBV7-2 and TRBJ1-2; D remains ambiguous. Trimming removed 0 bases at V and 4 bases at J, with 6 bases between. CDR3 length: 13 residues. The germline V gene encodes CDR1 SGHTA and CDR2 FQGNSA. CDR3 in amino acids: CASSLAGIYGYTF. CDR3 nucleotide sequence: TGTGCCAGCAGCTTAGCAGGGATCTATGGCTACACCTTC.

Many counts were recorded for this clonotype. V and J are TRBV18 and TRBJ2-2; D possibly corresponds to TRBD1 (7 bases). The CDR3 covers 15 residues. The V end lost 2 bases, the J end lost 3 bases, and 10 bases lay between the germline ends. The germline V gene has CDR1 KGHSH and CDR2 LQKENI. CDR3 residues: CASSPGGTDTGELFF. CDR3 nucleotides: TGTGCCAGCTCACCAGGCGGGACAGACACCGGGGAGCTGTTTTTT. Together with reference TRBV18 and TRBJ2-2, the CDR3 gives the full variable domain: NAGVMQNPRHLVRRRGQEARLRCSPMKGHSHVYWYRQLPEEGLKFMVYLQKENIIDESGMPKERFSAEFPKEGPSILRIQQVVRGDSAAYFCASSPGGTDTGELFFGEGSRLTVL.

V usage is TRBV28 and J usage is TRBJ1-2; 7 nucleotides match TRBD1. J lost 4 bases, V lost 5 bases, and 13 bases had no gene match. This CDR3 is 16 amino acids long. Germline CDR1 and CDR2: MDHEN and SYDVKM. The CDR3 loop reads CASSPGQPSAIYGYTF. The DNA for the CDR3 is TGTGCCAGCAGTCCGGGACAGCCGTCAGCCATCTATGGCTACACCTTC.

This clonotype was recorded at least ten times. This rearrangement joins TRBV3-1 to TRBJ2-5; D is unresolved. Trimming took 2 bases from V and 5 from J, leaving 3 bases between them. Germline-derived CDR1 and CDR2 are LGHDT and YNNKEL (reference sequence). The CDR3 is 11 residues long. The CDR3 is CASSQIETQYF. The CDR3 region has the DNA TGTGCCAGCAGCCAAATCGAGACCCAGTACTTC.

This clonotype has just a few counts. V and J are TRBV20-1 and TRBJ2-1; TRBD2 is a possible D gene (6 bases). The CDR3 has 15 amino acids. Trimming removed 4 bases from V and 4 bases from J, with 17 bases in between. Germline loops: CDR1 DFQATT, CDR2 SNEGSKA (reference sequence). The CDR3 nucleotides are TGCAGTGCTAAAAAGGGACTCGCCGATTACAATGAGCAGTTCTTC. Translation gives CSAKKGLADYNEQFF.

The rearrangement links TRBV29-1 to TRBJ2-7, with 9 bases identical to TRBD1. The CDR3 covers 12 residues. V lost 7 bases to trimming and J lost 6 bases; unmatched junction nucleotides: 7. Looked up from germline, CDR1 is SQVTM and CDR2 is ANQGSEA. The CDR3 nucleotides are TGCAGCGCCCAGCCGACAGGGGGCGAGCAGTACTTC. It specifies CSAQPTGGEQYF.

This chain joins TRBV4-2 and TRBJ2-7, with a possible D match to TRBD2 (6 bases). CDR3 length equals 13 residues. The germline gives CDR1 LGHNA, CDR2 YNFKEQ. V shed 4 bases and J shed 3 bases, with 10 bases lying between them. CDR3 sequence reads: CASSPGTDYEQYF. The CDR3 DNA is TGTGCCAGCAGCCCCGGGACTGACTACGAGCAGTACTTC.

There are many counts of this clonotype. The chain couples TRBV12-3 or TRBV12-4 to TRBJ2-2; the D is unclear. Trimming took off 1 base at V and 17 bases at J, with 11 bases between the two ends. The length of the CDR3 is 11 residues. CDR3 region: CASSLGDKSFF. DNA for the CDR3: TGTGCCAGCAGTTTAGGTGATAAGAGCTTTTTT.

The chain combines TRBV20-1 with TRBJ2-7; D remains unclear. Germline V lookup: CDR1 DFQATT, CDR2 SNEGSKA (reference sequence). V dropped 2 bases and J dropped 3 bases, with 8 bases sitting between them. The CDR3 totals 12 residues. CDR3 region: CSARFGSYEQYF. DNA of the CDR3: TGCAGTGCTAGATTTGGCAGCTACGAGCAGTACTTC.

This clonotype has a handful of counts. The rearrangement uses TRBV28 and TRBJ2-2; D is undetermined. Germline V gene data show CDR1 as MDHEN and CDR2 as SYDVKM. The V end was cut by 4 bases, the J end by 5 bases, with 11 bases between. The CDR3 is made up of 14 amino acids. CDR3 residues: CASSSNTLTGELFF. In nucleotides, the CDR3 is TGTGCCAGCAGTTCGAACACGCTTACCGGGGAGCTGTTTTTT.

This clonotype was found many times. J is TRBJ1-6 and V is TRBV6-1; D is unclear. The germline V gene encodes CDR1 MNHNS and CDR2 SASEGT. The CDR3 sequence is 14 residues long. V was shortened by 6 bases and J by 5 bases, with 11 bases between the two germline ends. The CDR3 region is CASSLLEDNSPLHF. In DNA, the CDR3 is TGTGCCAGCAGCCTTTTGGAAGATAATTCACCCCTCCACTTT.

In its sample, this clonotype was seen many times. The V and J genes are TRBV6-1 and TRBJ1-3; TRBD1 is a possible D gene (6 bases). Germline lookup yields CDR1 MNHNS and CDR2 SASEGT. V lost 5 bases, J lost 1 base, and 12 bases lay in between. This CDR3 spans 15 amino acids. The CDR3 DNA sequence: TGTGCCAGCAGTCAAGGGGGGGGTTCTGGAAACACCATATATTTT. It yields the protein CASSQGGGSGNTIYF.

This clonotype was recorded at least ten times. The V call is TRBV10-3, the J call TRBJ2-4, with D possibly being TRBD2 (5 bases). The germline V gene has CDR1 ENHRY and CDR2 SYGVKD. There are 16 residues in the CDR3. Trimming removed 0 bases at V and 6 bases at J, with 15 bases between. CDR3 in amino acids: CAISESTKSRANIQYF. The CDR3 DNA reads as TGTGCCATCAGTGAGTCGACGAAGTCGCGGGCAAACATTCAGTACTTC.

The genes are TRBV4-1 and TRBJ1-3, with a weak D call TRBD1 (5 bases). The germline V gene encodes CDR1 MGHRA and CDR2 YSYEKL. The V end lost 7 bases, the J end lost 0 bases, and 13 bases lay between the germline ends. The CDR3 has 15 amino acids. The CDR3 nucleotides read TGCGCCAGCAAAGTTTTTGACAGCTCTGGAAACACCATATATTTT. It encodes CASKVFDSSGNTIYF.

The chain carries TRBV7-2 and TRBJ2-2; D may be TRBD1 or TRBD2 (5 bases each). Per germline, CDR1 SGHTA and CDR2 FQGNSA. The CDR3 is made up of 13 amino acids. Trimming pared 1 base from V and 7 bases from J, leaving 7 bases between. The CDR3 loop is CASSLGGYGELFF. The DNA for the CDR3 is TGTGCCAGCAGCTTAGGGGGGTACGGGGAGCTGTTTTTT.

This clonotype appeared many times. The gene calls are TRBV20-1 and TRBJ2-7; no definite D call. The CDR3 runs to 11 residues. Germline V gene sequence: CDR1 DFQATT, CDR2 SNEGSKA (reference sequence). V gave up 7 bases and J gave up 3 bases, with 10 bases separating them. The CDR3 nucleotides read TGCAGTGTCGCTTGGGGCTACGAGCAGTACTTC. It translates to CSVAWGYEQYF.

This clonotype was seen a few times. The chain combines TRBV7-2 with TRBJ2-1, with D uncertain. The ends were cut back, 3 bases at V and 6 bases at J, with 9 bases in the middle. The CDR3 totals 13 residues. CDR1 and CDR2 (germline): SGHTA, FQGNSA. CDR3 residues: CASSLYSVNEQFF. CDR3 DNA: TGTGCCAGCAGCTTGTACAGCGTCAATGAGCAGTTCTTC.

This clonotype was recorded many times. V usage is TRBV20-1 and J usage is TRBJ1-5, with D tentatively TRBD1 (6 bases). V was cut by 3 bases and J by 6 bases, with 9 bases left in between. Per the germline V gene, CDR1 is DFQATT and CDR2 is SNEGSKA (reference sequence). The CDR3 is 12 amino acids. CDR3 in amino acids: CSASTGLQPQHF. CDR3 DNA: TGCAGTGCTAGCACAGGGCTTCAGCCCCAGCATTTT.

At least ten counts were recorded for this clonotype. The V call is TRBV7-6, the J call TRBJ2-7; D gene unclear. The germline gives CDR1 SGHVS, CDR2 FNYEAQ. Trimming pared 5 bases from V and 7 bases from J, leaving 12 bases between. The CDR3 contains 12 residues. The CDR3 DNA reads TGTGCCAGCAGCCTTACCTTCTTAGAGCAGTACTTC. Residues: CASSLTFLEQYF. Drawing the rest from reference TRBV7-6 and TRBJ2-7, the complete variable domain is GAGVSQSPRYKVTKRGQDVALRCDPISGHVSLYWYRQALGQGPEFLTYFNYEAQQDKSGLPNDRFSAERPEGSISTLTIQRTEQRDSAMYRCASSLTFLEQYFGPGTRLTVT.

This clonotype was detected many times. J is TRBJ1-5 and V is TRBV20-1; weak D call: TRBD1 (6 bases). Deletions cut 0 bases from V and 4 bases from J, with 19 bases between. Germline V CDR1 and CDR2: DFQATT, SNEGSKA (reference sequence). The CDR3 length is 17 residues. The CDR3 here is CSARDSSAGAINQPQHF. CDR3 sequence (DNA): TGCAGTGCTAGAGATTCTTCGGCGGGGGCAATTAATCAGCCCCAGCATTTT.

This clonotype was counted ten times or more. The chain couples TRBV2 to TRBJ2-3; D gene uncertain. This CDR3 is 14 amino acids long. CDR1 is SNHLY and CDR2 is FYNNEI in the germline V gene. V lost 7 bases, J lost 2 bases, and 13 bases lay in between. CDR3 region: CASKGDTNTDTQYF. CDR3 sequence (DNA): TGTGCCAGCAAAGGAGACACGAACACAGATACGCAGTATTTT.

This rearrangement joins TRBV7-2 to TRBJ2-7, with D perhaps TRBD2 (6 bases). The CDR3 runs 14 residues. The germline gives CDR1 SGHTA, CDR2 FQGNSA. Trimming pared 3 bases from V and 13 bases from J, leaving 22 bases between. Written as DNA, the CDR3 is TGTGCCAGCAGCTTGGGGGACTCCCTTTACGAGCGATACTTC. This gives the protein CASSLGDSLYERYF.